The 13 T cell receptor beta chains below come from one sample, sequenced in a study of cytomegalovirus exposure and HLA in healthy donors. The PCR contained 60 Vbeta and 13 Jbeta primers. Here immunoSEQ multiplex PCR was the method, and the copy in TCRdb shows in-frame clones only, minus some. The sample holds 100,000 to 150,000 clones, about three quarters seen once. Material for sequencing was PBMCs. The receptors derive from a man aged 45-60 years in good health and CMV-seronegative.

About this clone itself: One junction end does not reproduce the germline sequence, and a read error may be involved. This chain uses TRBV7-9 with TRBJ1-4; 9 bases line up with TRBD1. Germline CDR1 reads SEHNR; CDR2 reads FQNEAQ (reference sequence). The length of the CDR3 is 18 residues. The CDR3 DNA is TGTTCCAGCAGCTTAGCGCGGGACAGGGTATTTGGAGATGAAAAACTGTTTTTT. Translation gives CSSSLARDRVFGDEKLFF.

The J gene is TRBJ2-3, the V gene TRBV15, with 9 positions matching TRBD1. The CDR3 covers 15 residues. The junction had 3 bases not matched to a gene; V was cut back by 1 base and J by 4 bases. CDR1 is LNHNV and CDR2 is YYDKDF in the germline V gene (reference sequence). CDR3 nucleotides: TGTGCCACCAGCAGAGGGGACAGGGATCCAGATACGCAGTATTTT. It specifies CATSRGDRDPDTQYF.

The V and J genes are TRBV2 and TRBJ1-5; 7 bases fit TRBD1. The trim removed 6 bases at V and 3 bases at J, leaving 2 bases unmatched. CDR3 length equals 13 residues. Germline lookup yields CDR1 SNHLY and CDR2 FYNNEI. The CDR3 DNA is TGTGCCAGCAGGCAGGGGGTCAATCAGCCCCAGCATTTT. Residues: CASRQGVNQPQHF. The full variable domain, with the rest looked up from reference TRBV2 and TRBJ1-5, is EPEVTQTPSHQVTQMGQEVILRCVPISNHLYFYWYRQILGQKVEFLVSFYNNEISEKSEIFDDQFSVERPDGSNFTLKIRSTKLEDSAMYFCASRQGVNQPQHFGDGTRLSIL.

The CDR3 DNA reads TGTGCCAGCAGCTTGGCAGTCATGAACACTGAAGCTTTCTTT. Translation: CASSLAVMNTEAFF. The V gene is TRBV11-2, the J gene TRBJ1-1, with D uncertain. Germline CDR1 SGHAT, CDR2 FQNNGV. Trimming took off 3 bases at V and 0 bases at J, with 8 bases between the two ends. This CDR3 has 14 residues.

J is TRBJ1-1 and V is TRBV5-4; possible D gene TRBD1, 5 bases. Between the trimmed V and J ends, which lost 2 bases and 3 bases, there was a span of 17 bases. Germline loops: CDR1 SGHNT, CDR2 YYREEE (reference sequence). The CDR3 has 16 residues. CDR3 region: CASSFLPAATDTEAFF. In DNA form, the CDR3 reads TGTGCCAGCAGCTTTTTGCCAGCAGCGACAGACACTGAAGCTTTCTTT. Variable domain in full (rest from reference TRBV5-4 and TRBJ1-1): ETGVTQSPTHLIKTRGQQVTLRCSSQSGHNTVSWYQQALGQGPQFIFQYYREEENGRGNFPPRFSGLQFPNYSSELNVNALELDDSALYLCASSFLPAATDTEAFFGQGTRLTVV.

This chain connects TRBV6-5 to TRBJ1-1; the D gene is possibly TRBD1 (6 bases). This CDR3 has 15 residues. The germline V gene has CDR1 MNHEY and CDR2 SVGAGI. V lost 0 bases and J lost 10, with 18 bases in between. The CDR3 reads CASSYSTGRGRSAFF. CDR3 DNA sequence: TGTGCCAGCAGTTACTCGACAGGCCGGGGTCGTTCAGCTTTCTTT.

CDR3 region: CASSTLPGLAGWGGRNEQFF. The CDR3 region has the DNA TGCGCCAGCAGCACACTGCCGGGACTAGCGGGGTGGGGGGGGAGGAATGAGCAGTTCTTC. This chain joins TRBV4-1 and TRBJ2-1; TRBD2 agrees at 13 bases. Germline lookup yields CDR1 MGHRA and CDR2 YSYEKL. This CDR3 spans 20 amino acids. V was clipped by 5 bases and J by 7 bases; unmatched bases: 20.

This chain connects TRBV5-1 to TRBJ1-3; no reliable D call. Between the trimmed V and J ends, which lost 4 bases and 4 bases, there was a span of 12 bases. CDR1 and CDR2 from the germline V gene are SGHRS and YFSETQ. The CDR3 contains 14 residues. CDR3 in amino acids: CASSPGRAGNTIYF. CDR3 nucleotide sequence: TGCGCCAGCAGCCCGGGGAGGGCCGGAAACACCATATATTTT.

J is TRBJ1-1 and V is TRBV5-1; D is perhaps TRBD1 (6 bases). The CDR3 totals 16 residues. V lost 4 bases to trimming and J lost 4 bases, with 20 bases between them. Germline-derived CDR1 and CDR2 are SGHRS and YFSETQ. The CDR3 here is CASSLGPGDEGTEAFF. The CDR3 DNA follows: TGCGCCAGCAGCCTGGGGCCAGGGGATGAAGGCACTGAAGCTTTCTTT.

The chain combines TRBV6-1 with TRBJ1-2; no definite D call. Germline loops: CDR1 MNHNS, CDR2 SASEGT. Between the trimmed V and J ends, which lost 4 bases and 4 bases, there was a span of 13 bases. The CDR3 is 14 residues long. CDR3 protein: CASSAVGGSYGYTF. CDR3 coding DNA: TGTGCCAGCAGTGCGGTTGGCGGGAGCTATGGCTACACCTTC.

This chain links TRBV27 with TRBJ1-6, with TRBD1 as a possible D gene (6 bases). The CDR3 sequence is 15 residues long. CDR1 MNHEY and CDR2 SMNVEV come from the germline V gene (reference sequence). Trimming stripped 7 bases from V and 0 bases from J, with 10 bases between. The CDR3 DNA reads TGTGCCAGCACAGACAGGAGCTCCTATAATTCACCCCTCCACTTT. Its translation: CASTDRSSYNSPLHF.

This clone was observed a few times. The V call is TRBV6-6, the J call TRBJ1-1; 9 nucleotides agree with TRBD1. CDR3 length: 15 residues. The ends lost 7 bases at V and 5 bases at J; junction bases unmatched: 11. Germline CDR1 and CDR2: MNHNY and SVGAGI (reference sequence). The CDR3 bases are TGTGCCAGCAATCCGGGACAGGGTGGGTGGACTGAAGCTTTCTTT. Its translation is CASNPGQGGWTEAFF.

The chain employs TRBV19 and TRBJ1-6; TRBD1 matches at 9 bases. The CDR3 loop spans 15 amino acids. V was pared by 4 bases and J by 7 bases, with 5 bases of the junction left unmatched. Germline V gene lookup returns CDR1 LNHDA and CDR2 SQIVND (reference sequence). CDR3 amino acids: CASSSNRGQNSPLHF. CDR3 DNA sequence: TGTGCCAGTAGTAGCAACAGGGGGCAGAATTCACCCCTCCACTTT.